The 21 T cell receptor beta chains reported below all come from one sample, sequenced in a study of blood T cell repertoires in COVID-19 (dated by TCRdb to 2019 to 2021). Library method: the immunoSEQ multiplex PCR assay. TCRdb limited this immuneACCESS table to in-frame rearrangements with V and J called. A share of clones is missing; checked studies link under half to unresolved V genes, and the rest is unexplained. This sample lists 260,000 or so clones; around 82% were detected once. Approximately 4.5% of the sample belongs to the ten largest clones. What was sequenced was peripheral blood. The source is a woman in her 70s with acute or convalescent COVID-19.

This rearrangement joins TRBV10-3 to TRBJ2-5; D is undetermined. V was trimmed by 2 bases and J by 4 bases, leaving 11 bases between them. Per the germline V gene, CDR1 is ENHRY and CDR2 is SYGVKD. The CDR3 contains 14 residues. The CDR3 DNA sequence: TGTGCCATCAGTGAGGCCCTACTATCAGAGACCCAGTACTTC. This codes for CAISEALLSETQYF.

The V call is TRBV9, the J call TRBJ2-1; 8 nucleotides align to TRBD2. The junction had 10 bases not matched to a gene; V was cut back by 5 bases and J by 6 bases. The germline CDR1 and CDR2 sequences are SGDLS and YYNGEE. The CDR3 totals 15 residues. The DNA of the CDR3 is TGTGCCAGCAGTTCAATGGCGGGGGGCACCAATGAGCAGTTCTTC. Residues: CASSSMAGGTNEQFF. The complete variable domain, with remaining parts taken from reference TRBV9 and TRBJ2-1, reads DSGVTQTPKHLITATGQRVTLRCSPRSGDLSVYWYQQSLDQGLQFLIQYYNGEERAKGNILERFSAQQFPDLHSELNLSSLELGDSALYFCASSSMAGGTNEQFFGPGTRLTVL.

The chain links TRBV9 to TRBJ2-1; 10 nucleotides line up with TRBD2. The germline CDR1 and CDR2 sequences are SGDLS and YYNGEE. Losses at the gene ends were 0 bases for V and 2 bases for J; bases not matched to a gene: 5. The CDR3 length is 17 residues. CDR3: CASSVAPGTSAYNEQFF. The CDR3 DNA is TGTGCCAGCAGCGTAGCCCCCGGGACTAGCGCCTACAATGAGCAGTTCTTC.

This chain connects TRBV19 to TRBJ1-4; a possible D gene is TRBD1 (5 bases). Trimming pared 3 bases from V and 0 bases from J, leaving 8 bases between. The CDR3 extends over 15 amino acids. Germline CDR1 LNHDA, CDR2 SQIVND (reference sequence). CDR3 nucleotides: TGTGCCAGTAGTATTAAGGGGACAACTAATGAAAAACTGTTTTTT. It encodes CASSIKGTTNEKLFF.

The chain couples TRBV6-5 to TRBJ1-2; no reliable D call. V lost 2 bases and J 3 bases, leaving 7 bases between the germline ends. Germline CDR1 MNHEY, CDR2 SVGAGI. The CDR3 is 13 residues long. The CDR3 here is CASSYTQDYGYTF. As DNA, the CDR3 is TGTGCCAGCAGTTACACGCAGGACTATGGCTACACCTTC.

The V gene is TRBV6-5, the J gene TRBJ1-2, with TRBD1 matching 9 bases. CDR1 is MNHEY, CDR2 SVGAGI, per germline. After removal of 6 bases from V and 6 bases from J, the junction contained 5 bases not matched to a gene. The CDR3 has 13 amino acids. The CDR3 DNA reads TGTGCCAGCAGATTACAGGGGGCAAATGGCTACACCTTC. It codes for CASRLQGANGYTF.

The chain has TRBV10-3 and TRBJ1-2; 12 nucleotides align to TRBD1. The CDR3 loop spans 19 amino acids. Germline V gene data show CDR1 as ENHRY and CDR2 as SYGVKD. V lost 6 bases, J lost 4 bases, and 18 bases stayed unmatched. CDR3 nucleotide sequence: TGTGCCATCAGCAAGTTTCGGGACAGGGGGCGGAATGTCAGCTATGGCTACACCTTC. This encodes CAISKFRDRGRNVSYGYTF.

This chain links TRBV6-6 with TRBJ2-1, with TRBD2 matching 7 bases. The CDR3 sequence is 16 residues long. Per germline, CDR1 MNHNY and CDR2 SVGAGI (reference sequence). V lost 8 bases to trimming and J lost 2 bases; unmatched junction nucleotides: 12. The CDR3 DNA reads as TGTGCCAGCTCTCGACTAGCCCTCATAACCTACAATGAGCAGTTCTTC. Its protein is CASSRLALITYNEQFF.

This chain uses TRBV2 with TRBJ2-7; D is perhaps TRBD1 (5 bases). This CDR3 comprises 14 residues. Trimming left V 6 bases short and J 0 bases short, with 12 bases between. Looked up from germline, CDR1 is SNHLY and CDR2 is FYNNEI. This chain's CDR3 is CASSPRAVSYEQYF. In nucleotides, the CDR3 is TGTGCCAGCAGCCCCAGGGCAGTCTCCTACGAGCAGTACTTC.

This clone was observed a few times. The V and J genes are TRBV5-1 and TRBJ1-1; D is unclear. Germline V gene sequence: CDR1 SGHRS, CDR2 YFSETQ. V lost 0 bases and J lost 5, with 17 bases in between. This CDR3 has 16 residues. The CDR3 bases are TGCGCCAGCAGCTTGGAAGCCCCGCGCGAACGTACTGAAGCTTTCTTT. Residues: CASSLEAPRERTEAFF. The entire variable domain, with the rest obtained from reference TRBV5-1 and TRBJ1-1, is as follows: KAGVTQTPRYLIKTRGQQVTLSCSPISGHRSVSWYQQTPGQGLQFLFEYFSETQRNKGNFPGRFSGRQFSNSRSEMNVSTLELGDSALYLCASSLEAPRERTEAFFGQGTRLTVV.

The CDR3 sequence is CASSQDIEAGFYYGYTF. The CDR3 DNA is TGCGCCAGCAGCCAAGATATAGAGGCGGGTTTCTACTATGGCTACACCTTC. This sequence joins TRBV4-3 and TRBJ1-2, with D unresolved. Germline V gives CDR1 LGHNA, CDR2 YSLEER. Trimming shortened V by 0 bases and J by 3 bases, and 17 bases separated the two germline ends. The CDR3 spans 17 residues.

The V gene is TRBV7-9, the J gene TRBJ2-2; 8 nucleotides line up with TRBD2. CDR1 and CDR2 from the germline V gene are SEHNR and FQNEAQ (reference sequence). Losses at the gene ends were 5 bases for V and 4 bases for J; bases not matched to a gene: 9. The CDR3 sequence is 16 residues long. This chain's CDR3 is CASSRVGTSATGELFF. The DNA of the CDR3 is TGTGCCAGCAGCCGGGTAGGGACTAGTGCCACCGGGGAGCTGTTTTTT.

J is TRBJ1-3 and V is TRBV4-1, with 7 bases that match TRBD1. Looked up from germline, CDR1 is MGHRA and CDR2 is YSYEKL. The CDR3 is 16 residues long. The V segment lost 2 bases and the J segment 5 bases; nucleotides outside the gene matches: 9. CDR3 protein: CASSQTGQILRNTIYF. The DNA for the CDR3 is TGCGCCAGCAGCCAAACGGGACAGATCCTTCGAAACACCATATATTTT.

The chain's CDR3 is CASRALGTSLDTQYF. CDR3 nucleotides: TGTGCCAGTCGTGCTTTGGGGACTAGTTTGGATACGCAGTATTTT. The V call is TRBV19, the J call TRBJ2-3; 8 nucleotides align to TRBD2. The CDR3 is 15 amino acids. After removal of 8 bases from V and 6 bases from J, the junction contained 13 bases not matched to a gene. Germline V gene data show CDR1 as LNHDA and CDR2 as SQIVND (reference sequence).

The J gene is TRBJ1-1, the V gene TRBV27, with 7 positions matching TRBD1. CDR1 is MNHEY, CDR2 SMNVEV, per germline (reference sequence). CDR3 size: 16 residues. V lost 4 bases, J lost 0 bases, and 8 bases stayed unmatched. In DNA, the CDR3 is TGTGCCAGCAGTTCCTCGACAGGGCTTATGAACACTGAAGCTTTCTTT. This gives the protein CASSSSTGLMNTEAFF.

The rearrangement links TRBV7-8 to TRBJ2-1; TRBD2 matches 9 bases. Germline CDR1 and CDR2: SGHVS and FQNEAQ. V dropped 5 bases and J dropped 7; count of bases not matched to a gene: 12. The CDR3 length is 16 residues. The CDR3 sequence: CASSPRTSVGGNEQFF. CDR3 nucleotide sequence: TGTGCCAGCAGCCCCAGGACTAGCGTGGGGGGGAATGAGCAGTTCTTC.

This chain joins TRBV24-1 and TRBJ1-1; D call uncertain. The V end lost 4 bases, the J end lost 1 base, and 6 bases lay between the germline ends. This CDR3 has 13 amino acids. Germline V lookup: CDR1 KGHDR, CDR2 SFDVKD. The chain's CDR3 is CATSDRQNTEAFF. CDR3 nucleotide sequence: TGTGCCACCAGTGACAGACAGAACACTGAAGCTTTCTTT.

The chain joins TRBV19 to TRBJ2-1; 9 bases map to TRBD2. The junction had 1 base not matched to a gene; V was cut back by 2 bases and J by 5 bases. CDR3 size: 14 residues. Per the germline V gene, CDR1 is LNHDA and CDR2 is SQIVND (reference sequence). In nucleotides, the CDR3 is TGTGCCAGTAGTATAAGCGGGGGGAACAATGAGCAGTTCTTC. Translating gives CASSISGGNNEQFF.

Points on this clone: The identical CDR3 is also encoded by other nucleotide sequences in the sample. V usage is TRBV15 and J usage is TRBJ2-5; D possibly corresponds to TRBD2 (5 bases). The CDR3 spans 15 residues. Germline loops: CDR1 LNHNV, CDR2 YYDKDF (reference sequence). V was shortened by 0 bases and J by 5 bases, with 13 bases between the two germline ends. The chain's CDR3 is CATSRDGRGWETQYF. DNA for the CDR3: TGTGCCACCAGCAGAGATGGTCGGGGTTGGGAGACCCAGTACTTC.

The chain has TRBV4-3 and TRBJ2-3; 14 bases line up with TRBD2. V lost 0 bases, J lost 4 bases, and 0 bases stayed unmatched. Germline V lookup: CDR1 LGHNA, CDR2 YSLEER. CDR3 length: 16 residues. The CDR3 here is CASSQETSGGADTQYF. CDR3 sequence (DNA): TGCGCCAGCAGCCAAGAGACTAGCGGGGGGGCAGATACGCAGTATTTT.

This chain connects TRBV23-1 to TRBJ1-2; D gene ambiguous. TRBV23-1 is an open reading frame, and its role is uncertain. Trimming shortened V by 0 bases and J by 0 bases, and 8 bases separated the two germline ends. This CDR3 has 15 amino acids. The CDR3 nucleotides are TGCGCCAGCAGTCAATCGGCAGATCCTAACTATGGCTACACCTTC. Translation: CASSQSADPNYGYTF.